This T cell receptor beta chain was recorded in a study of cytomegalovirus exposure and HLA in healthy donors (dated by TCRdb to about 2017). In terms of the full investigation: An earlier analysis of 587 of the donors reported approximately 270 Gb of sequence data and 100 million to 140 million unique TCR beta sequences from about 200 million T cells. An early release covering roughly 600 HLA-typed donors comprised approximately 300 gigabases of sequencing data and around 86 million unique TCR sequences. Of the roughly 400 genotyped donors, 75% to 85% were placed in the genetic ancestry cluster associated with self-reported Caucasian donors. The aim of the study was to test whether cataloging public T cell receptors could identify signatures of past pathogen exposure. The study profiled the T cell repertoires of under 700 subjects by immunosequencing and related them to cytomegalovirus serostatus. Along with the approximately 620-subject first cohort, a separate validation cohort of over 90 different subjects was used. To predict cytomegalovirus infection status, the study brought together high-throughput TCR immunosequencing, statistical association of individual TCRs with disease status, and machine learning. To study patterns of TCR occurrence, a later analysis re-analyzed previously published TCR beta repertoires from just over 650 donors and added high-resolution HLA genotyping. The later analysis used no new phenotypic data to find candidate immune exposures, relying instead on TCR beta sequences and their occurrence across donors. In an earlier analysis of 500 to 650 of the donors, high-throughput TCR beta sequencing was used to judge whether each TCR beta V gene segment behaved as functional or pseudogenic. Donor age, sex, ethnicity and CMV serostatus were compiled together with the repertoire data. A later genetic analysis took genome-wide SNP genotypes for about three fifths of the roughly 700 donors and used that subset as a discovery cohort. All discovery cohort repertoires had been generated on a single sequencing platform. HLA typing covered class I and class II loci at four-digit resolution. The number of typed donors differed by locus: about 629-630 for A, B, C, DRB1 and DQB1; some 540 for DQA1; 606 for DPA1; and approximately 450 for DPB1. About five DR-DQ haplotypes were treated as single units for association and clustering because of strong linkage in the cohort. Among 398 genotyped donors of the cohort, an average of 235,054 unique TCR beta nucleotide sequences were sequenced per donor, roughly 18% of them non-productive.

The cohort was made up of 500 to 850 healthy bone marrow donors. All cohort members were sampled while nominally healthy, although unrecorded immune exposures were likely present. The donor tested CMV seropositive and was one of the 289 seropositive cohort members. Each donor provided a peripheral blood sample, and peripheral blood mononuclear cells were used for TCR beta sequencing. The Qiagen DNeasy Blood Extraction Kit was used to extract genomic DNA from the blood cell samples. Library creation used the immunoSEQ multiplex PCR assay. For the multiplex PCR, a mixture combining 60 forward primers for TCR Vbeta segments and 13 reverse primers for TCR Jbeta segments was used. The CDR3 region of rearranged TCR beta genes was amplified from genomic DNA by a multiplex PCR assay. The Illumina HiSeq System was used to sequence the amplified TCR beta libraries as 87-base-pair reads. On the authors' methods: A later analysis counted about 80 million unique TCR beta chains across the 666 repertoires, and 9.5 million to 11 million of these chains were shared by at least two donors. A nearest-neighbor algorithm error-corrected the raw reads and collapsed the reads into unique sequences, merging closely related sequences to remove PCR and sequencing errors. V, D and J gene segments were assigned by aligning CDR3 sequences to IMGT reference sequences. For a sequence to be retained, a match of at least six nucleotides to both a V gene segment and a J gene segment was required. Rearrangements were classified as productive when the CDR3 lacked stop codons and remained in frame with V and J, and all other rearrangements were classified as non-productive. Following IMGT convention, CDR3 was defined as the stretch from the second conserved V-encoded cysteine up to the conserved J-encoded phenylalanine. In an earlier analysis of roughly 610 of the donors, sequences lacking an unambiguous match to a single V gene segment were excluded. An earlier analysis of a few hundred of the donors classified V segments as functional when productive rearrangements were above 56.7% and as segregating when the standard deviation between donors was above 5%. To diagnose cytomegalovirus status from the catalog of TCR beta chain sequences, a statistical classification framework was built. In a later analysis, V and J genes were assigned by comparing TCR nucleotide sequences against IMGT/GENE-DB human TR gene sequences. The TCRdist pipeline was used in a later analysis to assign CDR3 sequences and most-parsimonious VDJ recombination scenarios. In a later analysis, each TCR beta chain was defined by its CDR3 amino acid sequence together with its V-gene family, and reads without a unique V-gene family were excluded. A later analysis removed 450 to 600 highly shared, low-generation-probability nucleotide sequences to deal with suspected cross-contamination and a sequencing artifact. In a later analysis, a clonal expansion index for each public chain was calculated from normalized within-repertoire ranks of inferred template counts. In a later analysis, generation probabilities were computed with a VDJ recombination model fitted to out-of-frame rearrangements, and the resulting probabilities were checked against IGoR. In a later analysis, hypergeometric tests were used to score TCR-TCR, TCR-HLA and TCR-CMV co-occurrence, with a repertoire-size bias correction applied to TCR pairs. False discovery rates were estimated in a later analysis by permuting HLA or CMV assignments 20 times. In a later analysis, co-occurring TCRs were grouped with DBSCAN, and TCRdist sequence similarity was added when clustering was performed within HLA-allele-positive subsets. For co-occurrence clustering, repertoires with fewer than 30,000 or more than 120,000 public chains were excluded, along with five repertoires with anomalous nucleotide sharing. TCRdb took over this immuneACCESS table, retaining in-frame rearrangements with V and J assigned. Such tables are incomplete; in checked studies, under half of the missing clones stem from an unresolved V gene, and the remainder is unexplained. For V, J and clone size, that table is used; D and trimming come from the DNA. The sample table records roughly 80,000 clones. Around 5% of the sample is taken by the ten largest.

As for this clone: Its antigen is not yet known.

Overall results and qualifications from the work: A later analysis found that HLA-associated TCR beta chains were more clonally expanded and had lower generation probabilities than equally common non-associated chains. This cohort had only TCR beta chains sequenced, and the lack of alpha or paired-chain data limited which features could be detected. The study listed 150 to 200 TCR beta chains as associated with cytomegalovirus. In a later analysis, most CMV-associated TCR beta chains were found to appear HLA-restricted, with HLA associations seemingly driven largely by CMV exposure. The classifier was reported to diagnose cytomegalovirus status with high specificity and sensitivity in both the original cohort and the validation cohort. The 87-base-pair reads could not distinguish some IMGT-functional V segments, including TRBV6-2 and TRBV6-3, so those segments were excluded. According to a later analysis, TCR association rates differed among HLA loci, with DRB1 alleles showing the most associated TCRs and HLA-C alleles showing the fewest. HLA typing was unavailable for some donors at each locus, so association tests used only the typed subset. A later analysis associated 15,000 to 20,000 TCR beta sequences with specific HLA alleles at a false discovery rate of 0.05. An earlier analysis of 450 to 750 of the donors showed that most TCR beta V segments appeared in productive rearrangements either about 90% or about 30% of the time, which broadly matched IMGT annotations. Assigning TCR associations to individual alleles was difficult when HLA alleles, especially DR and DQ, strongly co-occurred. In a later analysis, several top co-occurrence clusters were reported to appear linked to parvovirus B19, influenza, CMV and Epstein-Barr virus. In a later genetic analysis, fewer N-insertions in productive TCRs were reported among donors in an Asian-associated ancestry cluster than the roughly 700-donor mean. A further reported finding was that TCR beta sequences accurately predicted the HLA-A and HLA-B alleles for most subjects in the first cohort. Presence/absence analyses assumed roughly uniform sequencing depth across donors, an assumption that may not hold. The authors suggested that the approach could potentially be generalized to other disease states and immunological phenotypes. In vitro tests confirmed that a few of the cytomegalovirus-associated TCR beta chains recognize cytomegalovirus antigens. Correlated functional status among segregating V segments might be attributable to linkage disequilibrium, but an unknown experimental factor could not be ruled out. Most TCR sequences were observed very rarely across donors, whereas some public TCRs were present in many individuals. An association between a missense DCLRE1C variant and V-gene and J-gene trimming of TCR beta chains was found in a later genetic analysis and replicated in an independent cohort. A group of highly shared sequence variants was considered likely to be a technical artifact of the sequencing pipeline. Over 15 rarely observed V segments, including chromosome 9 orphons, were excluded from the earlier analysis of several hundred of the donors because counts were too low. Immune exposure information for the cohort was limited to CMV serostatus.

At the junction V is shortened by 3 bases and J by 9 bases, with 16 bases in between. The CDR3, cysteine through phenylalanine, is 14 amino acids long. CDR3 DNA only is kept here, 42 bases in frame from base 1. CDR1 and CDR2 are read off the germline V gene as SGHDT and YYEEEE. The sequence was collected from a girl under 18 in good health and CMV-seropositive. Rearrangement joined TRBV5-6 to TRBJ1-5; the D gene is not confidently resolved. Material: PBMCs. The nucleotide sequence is TGTGCCAGCAGCTCTGGAGGCGGCGTAGGGCCCCAGCATTTT. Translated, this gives CASSSGGGVGPQHF.